The 19 T cell receptor beta chains below all came from one sample that was sequenced in a study of blood T cell repertoires in COVID-19. Sequencing was performed with immunoSEQ multiplex PCR; in TCRdb, only in-frame clones are kept and a portion is missing. The repertoire holds approximately 120,000 clones, less than 85% seen once, with 15% to 20% in the top ten. Material: peripheral blood. The receptors come from a woman aged 55-75 years with acute or convalescent COVID-19.

The chain combines TRBV5-4 with TRBJ1-2, with TRBD1 identical over 10 bases. V lost 0 bases and J lost 4; bases outside the gene matches: 3. CDR1 is SGHNT, CDR2 YYREEE, per germline (reference sequence). CDR3 length: 15 residues. CDR3 residues: CASSLVGTGVYGYTF. The CDR3 DNA reads as TGTGCCAGCAGCTTGGTCGGGACAGGGGTCTATGGCTACACCTTC.

The rearrangement uses TRBV28 and TRBJ2-1; the match to TRBD2 covers 7 bases. The CDR3 runs to 17 residues. Looked up from germline, CDR1 is MDHEN and CDR2 is SYDVKM. The trim removed 9 bases at V and 0 bases at J, leaving 14 bases unmatched. CDR3 sequence: CASTGRAGLSSYNEQFF. The CDR3 DNA sequence: TGTGCCAGTACCGGCAGAGCGGGACTTAGCTCCTACAATGAGCAGTTCTTC.

The J gene is TRBJ2-1, the V gene TRBV5-1; D perhaps matches TRBD1 (5 bases). This CDR3 is built from 15 residues. Germline values: CDR1 SGHRS, CDR2 YFSETQ. Trimming cost V 4 bases and J 3 bases, with 14 bases left between them. CDR3 nucleotides: TGCGCCAGCAGCGAACGCGGACACCTCTACAATGAGCAGTTCTTC. Protein product: CASSERGHLYNEQFF.

The V gene is TRBV18, the J gene TRBJ2-7; no clear D gene. Trimming removed 4 bases from V and 0 bases from J, with 10 bases in between. Germline CDR1 KGHSH, CDR2 LQKENI. This CDR3 has 14 amino acids. As DNA, the CDR3 is TGTGCCAGCTCACTCACGATGAGCTCCTACGAGCAGTACTTC. Protein product: CASSLTMSSYEQYF.

The chain recombines TRBV10-3 with TRBJ2-2; 7 bases match TRBD1. CDR3 size: 14 residues. V shed 6 bases and J 3 bases; nucleotides not matched to a gene: 4. The V gene's germline CDR1 is ENHRY and CDR2 SYGVKD. CDR3 coding DNA: TGTGCCATCAGGCCCGGGACAGACACCGGGGAGCTGTTTTTT. Amino acid sequence: CAIRPGTDTGELFF.

J is TRBJ2-1 and V is TRBV9, with TRBD2 matching over 10 bases. Germline lookup yields CDR1 SGDLS and CDR2 YYNGEE. The CDR3 length is 16 residues. V was clipped by 4 bases and J by 7 bases; unmatched bases: 11. Here the CDR3 DNA reads TGTGCCAGCAGCCGTCGAGCGGGGGGGCCGGGAAATGAGCAGTTCTTC. Its translation: CASSRRAGGPGNEQFF.

This clone was seen a single time. V gene TRBV14 combines with J gene TRBJ1-4, with a possible D match to TRBD1 (5 bases). The germline V and J ends were trimmed by 4 bases and 10 bases, with 16 bases remaining between them. The germline V gene has CDR1 SGHDN and CDR2 FVKESK. This CDR3 contains 14 residues. The CDR3 here is CASSRDSLRGKLFF. The CDR3 bases are TGTGCCAGCAGCCGTGACAGCCTCAGAGGAAAACTGTTTTTT.

This clone was observed a handful of times. This sequence joins TRBV2 and TRBJ2-7; no reliable D call. Per the germline V gene, CDR1 is SNHLY and CDR2 is FYNNEI. V dropped 6 bases and J dropped 2 bases, with 17 bases sitting between them. The CDR3 totals 15 residues. CDR3 nucleotides: TGTGCCAGCAGGAGGCAGATTCGGAAACCCTACGAGCAGTACTTC. It codes for CASRRQIRKPYEQYF.

This clone was recorded a few times. The V call is TRBV21-1, the J call TRBJ1-1. TRBV21-1 is flagged as a pseudogene. This CDR3 contains 10 residues. The CDR3 region has the DNA TGTGCCAGTCCAGCGTGGCAAGCTTTCTTT. Residues: CASPAWQAFF.

V is TRBV5-1 and J is TRBJ2-5; TRBD2 agrees at 8 bases. CDR1 and CDR2 from the germline V gene are SGHRS and YFSETQ. The CDR3 runs to 16 residues. Trimming took 3 bases from V and 7 from J; bases not matched to a gene: 14. The CDR3 coding sequence is TGCGCCAGCAGCTCCGGGACTCGCGGGGGGCGGGGGACCCAGTACTTC. This encodes CASSSGTRGGRGTQYF.

This sequence joins TRBV28 and TRBJ1-2, with TRBD1 as a possible D gene (6 bases). CDR1 is MDHEN, CDR2 SYDVKM, per germline. This CDR3 is built from 15 residues. V dropped 2 bases and J dropped 2 bases, with 12 bases sitting between them. In DNA form, the CDR3 reads TGTGCCAGCAGTTTACAGGGACACCAGAACTATGGCTACACCTTC. Protein sequence: CASSLQGHQNYGYTF.

V usage is TRBV19 and J usage is TRBJ2-7; 7 bases map to TRBD1. V shed 7 bases, J shed 1 base, and the junction held 1 base outside the gene matches. This CDR3 is built from 12 residues. Germline-derived CDR1 and CDR2 are LNHDA and SQIVND (reference sequence). The CDR3 DNA reads TGTGCCAGTACGGGACAGTCCTACGAGCAGTACTTC. Translated, it gives CASTGQSYEQYF.

This clone was recorded only once. The chain couples TRBV13 to TRBJ2-1; 14 nucleotides match TRBD2. The CDR3 has 14 amino acids. J lost 7 bases, V lost 8 bases, and 4 bases had no gene match. Germline values: CDR1 PRHDT, CDR2 FYEKMQ (reference sequence). The CDR3 DNA reads as TGTGCCAGCCACGGACTAGCGGGGGGAAATGAGCAGTTCTTC. This codes for CASHGLAGGNEQFF.

The chain employs TRBV4-1 and TRBJ1-1; 7 bases are shared with TRBD1. Germline assignment: CDR1 MGHRA and CDR2 YSYEKL. J lost 3 bases, V lost 4 bases, and 5 bases had no gene match. The CDR3 loop spans 14 amino acids. Here the CDR3 reads CASSRLQGDTEAFF. CDR3 bases: TGCGCCAGCAGCCGACTTCAGGGGGACACTGAAGCTTTCTTT.

There are a few counts of this clone. The chain has TRBV19 and TRBJ1-1; D ambiguous. Germline V gene sequence: CDR1 LNHDA, CDR2 SQIVND (reference sequence). Trimming removed 4 bases at V and 1 base at J, with 13 bases between. The CDR3 extends over 15 amino acids. The DNA for the CDR3 is TGTGCCAGTAGTAAGGTAGCCCGCAGGAACACTGAAGCTTTCTTT. Translation: CASSKVARRNTEAFF.

This chain uses TRBV5-1 with TRBJ1-2, with D maybe TRBD1 (6 bases). CDR1 and CDR2 (germline): SGHRS, YFSETQ. V lost 1 base, J lost 4 bases, and 11 bases lay in between. This CDR3 is 14 amino acids long. CDR3 sequence (DNA): TGCGCCAGCAGCTTGCAGGGGAAGGGCTATGGCTACACCTTC. As protein: CASSLQGKGYGYTF.

The chain is built from TRBV5-6 and TRBJ2-3; TRBD1 aligns across 9 bases. This CDR3 spans 15 amino acids. The trim removed 0 bases at V and 1 base at J, leaving 0 bases unmatched. Germline CDR1 and CDR2: SGHDT and YYEEEE. The CDR3 DNA is TGTGCCAGCAGCTTGGACAGGGGGCGCACAGATACGCAGTATTTT. Translated, it gives CASSLDRGRTDTQYF.

The rearrangement uses TRBV15 and TRBJ2-2; 7 positions agree with TRBD1. The V gene end was trimmed by 3 bases and the J gene end by 2 bases; junction bases not matched to a gene: 3. The germline gives CDR1 LNHNV, CDR2 YYDKDF (reference sequence). CDR3 length: 15 amino acids. The CDR3 sequence: CATSRGDSNTGELFF. CDR3 bases: TGTGCCACCAGCAGGGGGGACAGCAACACCGGGGAGCTGTTTTTT.

This clone was counted a few times. V usage is TRBV3-1 (or the pseudogene TRBV3-2) and J usage is TRBJ2-3; D possibly corresponds to TRBD2 (6 bases). Germline-derived CDR1 and CDR2 are LGHDT and YNNKEL (reference sequence). The CDR3 loop spans 17 amino acids. V was trimmed by 1 base and J by 4 bases, leaving 18 bases between them. CDR3 sequence reads: CASSQGRGPRRPDTQYF. For the CDR3, the DNA is TGTGCCAGCAGCCAAGGGCGGGGCCCTAGGAGGCCAGATACGCAGTATTTT.